This passage covers 16 T cell receptor beta chains from one sample sequenced in a study of blood T cell repertoires in COVID-19. Data came from immunoSEQ multiplex PCR; TCRdb stores just in-frame clones and leaves some out. Of roughly 350,000 clones listed, over 75% are singletons. Sequenced material: peripheral blood. All receptors derive from a woman in her forties or fifties with active or convalescent COVID-19.

The chain has TRBV5-6 and TRBJ2-7, with D perhaps matching TRBD1 (6 bases). Trimming pared 6 bases from V and 0 bases from J, leaving 10 bases between. Germline-derived CDR1 and CDR2 are SGHDT and YYEEEE. This CDR3 region has 13 residues. This CDR3 is CASKGTNSYEQYF. As DNA, the CDR3 is TGTGCCAGCAAAGGGACAAACTCCTACGAGCAGTACTTC.

This clone has just a few counts. The CDR3 DNA reads as TGTGCCATCAGTGAAAGGAGATCCTACGAGCAGTACTTC. Its protein product is CAISERRSYEQYF. The rearrangement links TRBV10-3 to TRBJ2-7; D gene uncertain. This CDR3 has 13 residues. Trimming removed 3 bases at V and 1 base at J, with 7 bases between. Germline values: CDR1 ENHRY, CDR2 SYGVKD.

The rearrangement uses TRBV10-1 and TRBJ2-5, with 7 bases that match TRBD1. Losses at the gene ends were 11 bases for V and 9 bases for J; bases not matched to a gene: 9. The CDR3 is 11 residues long. CDR1 WNHNN and CDR2 SYGVQD come from the germline V gene (reference sequence). CDR3 amino acids: CAGQVQGSQYF. CDR3 nucleotide sequence: TGCGCCGGACAGGTTCAAGGGTCCCAGTACTTC.

This clone appeared a few times. The rearrangement uses TRBV14 and TRBJ1-3, with a tentative D call TRBD1 (5 bases). Deletions cut 3 bases from V and 0 bases from J, with 15 bases between. Per the germline V gene, CDR1 is SGHDN and CDR2 is FVKESK. The CDR3 extends over 17 amino acids. In DNA, the CDR3 is TGTGCCAGCAGCCAGGGGGGGACGGCGGTCTCTGGAAACACCATATATTTT. As protein: CASSQGGTAVSGNTIYF.

The rearrangement joins TRBV12-5 to TRBJ2-5; TRBD1 aligns across 7 bases. CDR1 LGHNT and CDR2 FRNRAP come from the germline V gene. There are 12 residues in the CDR3. V dropped 6 bases and J dropped 7; count of bases not matched to a gene: 5. The CDR3 here is CASGAPGGTQYF. CDR3 nucleotides: TGTGCTAGTGGGGCCCCAGGGGGGACCCAGTACTTC.

The CDR3 spells CASRGGTISGNTIYF. The CDR3 DNA reads TGTGCCAGCAGAGGCGGGACCATATCTGGAAACACCATATATTTT. V usage is TRBV28 and J usage is TRBJ1-3; TRBD1 might be the D (5 bases). The V end lost 6 bases, the J end lost 1 base, and 13 bases lay between the germline ends. Looked up from germline, CDR1 is MDHEN and CDR2 is SYDVKM. The CDR3 loop spans 15 amino acids.

The chain uses TRBV15 and TRBJ1-4, with 9 positions matching TRBD1. The CDR3 has 16 residues. The J segment lost 5 bases and the V segment lost 0 bases, leaving 4 bases of the junction unmatched. Germline-derived CDR1 and CDR2 are LNHNV and YYDKDF (reference sequence). This CDR3 reads CATSRDSGQGNEKLFF. In DNA form, the CDR3 reads TGTGCCACCAGCAGAGATAGCGGACAGGGGAATGAAAAACTGTTTTTT.

The chain employs TRBV4-2 and TRBJ1-3, with TRBD1 matching over 7 bases. V lost 0 bases and J lost 0; bases outside the gene matches: 2. Germline V gene lookup returns CDR1 LGHNA and CDR2 YNFKEQ. The CDR3 spans 16 residues. The CDR3 DNA sequence: TGTGCCAGCAGCCAAGATGGGACAGTCTCTGGAAACACCATATATTTT. This sequence encodes CASSQDGTVSGNTIYF.

CDR3 region: CSVVGDFQETQYF. CDR3 nucleotide sequence: TGCAGCGTTGTAGGGGACTTCCAAGAGACCCAGTACTTC. The rearrangement links TRBV29-1 to TRBJ2-5, with a weak D call TRBD2 (6 bases). V shed 4 bases and J shed 1 base, with 10 bases lying between them. Germline V gene sequence: CDR1 SQVTM, CDR2 ANQGSEA. CDR3 length: 13 residues.

The chain recombines TRBV19 with TRBJ1-3; D is perhaps TRBD1 (6 bases). The CDR3 is 17 residues long. V lost 3 bases, J lost 0 bases, and 15 bases lay in between. CDR1 and CDR2 from the germline V gene are LNHDA and SQIVND (reference sequence). CDR3 protein: CASSIPRTDFSGNTIYF. In DNA form, the CDR3 reads TGTGCCAGTAGTATCCCCCGGACAGACTTCTCTGGAAACACCATATATTTT.

This chain links TRBV9 with TRBJ1-6, with 8 bases identical to TRBD1. The length of the CDR3 is 14 residues. Trimming took 3 bases from V and 11 from J; bases not matched to a gene: 7. CDR1 and CDR2 (germline): SGDLS, YYNGEE. The CDR3 spells CASSATGQGTPLHF. The CDR3, as DNA: TGTGCCAGCAGCGCGACCGGACAGGGAACACCCCTCCACTTT.

The table lists this clone with a few counts. The chain has TRBV2 and TRBJ1-2; no reliable D call. V was shortened by 8 bases and J by 1 base, with 11 bases between the two germline ends. CDR3 length: 13 residues. Germline V gene data show CDR1 as SNHLY and CDR2 as FYNNEI. The DNA of the CDR3 is TGTGCCAGCCATGCAACAGATAACTATGGCTACACCTTC. It yields the protein CASHATDNYGYTF.

The chain combines TRBV5-1 with TRBJ2-7; 9 nucleotides agree with TRBD1. Germline CDR1 SGHRS, CDR2 YFSETQ. The CDR3 covers 15 residues. V was clipped by 1 base and J by 7 bases; unmatched bases: 9. Here the CDR3 reads CASSLNSGQGGEQYF. CDR3 DNA sequence: TGCGCCAGCAGCTTGAATTCGGGACAGGGAGGGGAGCAGTACTTC.

This rearrangement joins TRBV29-1 to TRBJ1-6, with 8 bases that match TRBD1. V dropped 3 bases and J dropped 14; count of bases not matched to a gene: 0. Germline assignment: CDR1 SQVTM and CDR2 ANQGSEA. The CDR3 contains 10 residues. The CDR3 nucleotides are TGCAGCGTTGAGGACAGGGCCCTCCACTTT. Translated, it gives CSVEDRALHF.

The rearrangement uses TRBV7-2 and TRBJ2-2, with 10 bases identical to TRBD2. J lost 5 bases, V lost 10 bases, and 16 bases had no gene match. The V gene's germline CDR1 is SGHTA and CDR2 FQGNSA. The CDR3 contains 17 residues. CDR3 in amino acids: CAIRAASGSAGTGELFF. CDR3 bases: TGTGCCATCCGTGCGGCTAGCGGGAGCGCGGGTACCGGGGAGCTGTTTTTT.

This chain connects TRBV7-3 to TRBJ2-3, with TRBD2 matching over 9 bases. The CDR3 sequence is 19 residues long. CDR1 is SGHTA, CDR2 FQGTGA, per germline. V lost 0 bases, J lost 0 bases, and 10 bases stayed unmatched. CDR3 residues: CASSLTGAGGYTSTDTQYF. CDR3 coding DNA: TGTGCCAGCAGCTTAACGGGAGCGGGGGGATATACTAGCACAGATACGCAGTATTTT. Full variable domain (rest looked up from reference TRBV7-3 and TRBJ2-3): GAGVSQTPSNKVTEKGKYVELRCDPISGHTALYWYRQSLGQGPEFLIYFQGTGAADDSGLPNDRFFAVRPEGSVSTLKIQRTERGDSAVYLCASSLTGAGGYTSTDTQYFGPGTRLTVL.